The 29 T cell receptor beta chains in this list originate from one sample, sequenced in a study of response to subunit inactivated influenza vaccine. One entry per CDR3 protein results from TCRdb running MiXCR on the RT-PCR reads. This sample yields a few hundred thousand distinct CDR3 sequences, of which 14% are seen a single time; 11% belongs to the top ten. Sequencing used PBMCs from blood, obtained roughly 13 days after vaccination. The receptor set was obtained from a man aged 45-65 years who received an inactivated influenza vaccine.

This clonotype came up many times. This chain uses TRBV12-3 or TRBV12-4 with TRBJ2-4, with TRBD1 as a possible D gene (5 bases). V lost 6 bases to trimming and J lost 5 bases, with 14 bases between them. The CDR3 totals 14 residues. The CDR3 DNA follows: TGTGCCAGCAGCCGTATGACAGTCCAAAACATTCAGTACTTC. Translation: CASSRMTVQNIQYF.

There are a few counts of this clonotype. The V gene is TRBV2, the J gene TRBJ1-5; possibly TRBD1 for D (6 bases). This CDR3 contains 14 residues. V lost 6 bases and J lost 4, with 13 bases in between. In germline, CDR1 is SNHLY, CDR2 FYNNEI. The CDR3: CASRPGTTNQPQHF. The DNA of the CDR3 is TGTGCCAGCAGGCCCGGGACAACGAATCAGCCCCAGCATTTT.

This clonotype showed up just a few times. The J gene is TRBJ2-5, the V gene TRBV5-1; D may be TRBD2 (5 bases). The CDR3 spans 15 residues. Germline V gene data show CDR1 as SGHRS and CDR2 as YFSETQ. Between the trimmed V and J ends, which lost 2 bases and 3 bases, there was a span of 14 bases. CDR3 sequence reads: CASSFLGSGKETQYF. CDR3 nucleotide sequence: TGCGCCAGCAGCTTTCTGGGGTCGGGGAAAGAGACCCAGTACTTC.

This clonotype came up a few times. The V call is TRBV5-1, the J call TRBJ2-3; 13 bases align to TRBD2. Germline trimming cut 7 bases from V and 4 bases from J; bases unmatched to any gene: 9. CDR3 length: 16 amino acids. The V gene's germline CDR1 is SGHRS and CDR2 YFSETQ. CDR3: CASSPGTSGNSDTQYF. CDR3 DNA sequence: TGCGCCAGCTCTCCCGGGACTAGCGGGAATTCAGATACGCAGTATTTT.

This rearrangement joins TRBV20-1 to TRBJ1-5; D uncertain. The CDR3 is 14 amino acids. The V gene's germline CDR1 is DFQATT and CDR2 SNEGSKA (reference sequence). V was shortened by 0 bases and J by 7 bases, with 13 bases between the two germline ends. The DNA of the CDR3 is TGCAGTGCTAGAGATCTGGTATCCGGCCAGCCCCAGCATTTT. It encodes CSARDLVSGQPQHF.

The sample holds many counts of this clonotype. The chain carries TRBV6-1 and TRBJ1-4; 7 positions match TRBD1. Trimming took 7 bases from V and 4 from J; bases not matched to a gene: 9. This CDR3 is 15 amino acids long. CDR1 is MNHNS and CDR2 is SASEGT in the germline V gene. This CDR3 reads CASKAGGRLNEKLFF. In DNA form, the CDR3 reads TGTGCCAGCAAGGCAGGGGGTCGGCTTAATGAAAAACTGTTTTTT.

Only a few counts were recorded for this clonotype. The rearrangement joins TRBV20-1 to TRBJ2-5; D might be TRBD2 (5 bases). This CDR3 comprises 13 residues. The V and J ends lost 4 bases and 3 bases respectively, with 12 bases between them. The V gene's germline CDR1 is DFQATT and CDR2 SNEGSKA (reference sequence). The CDR3 is CSATVWEKETQYF. The CDR3 region has the DNA TGCAGTGCTACCGTGTGGGAGAAAGAGACCCAGTACTTC.

This clonotype was counted between two and nine times. The V call is TRBV7-9, the J call TRBJ2-7; D is unresolved. Trimming removed 4 bases at V and 7 bases at J, with 8 bases between. The CDR3 totals 11 residues. From germline, CDR1 is SEHNR and CDR2 FQNEAQ (reference sequence). The CDR3 reads CASSSQPEQYF. The CDR3 coding sequence is TGTGCCAGCAGCTCCCAACCTGAGCAGTACTTC.

This clonotype showed up just a few times. This chain links TRBV20-1 with TRBJ2-3; TRBD2 might be the D (5 bases). CDR1 DFQATT and CDR2 SNEGSKA come from the germline V gene (reference sequence). V was clipped by 8 bases and J by 2 bases, with 14 bases between them. CDR3 length: 13 amino acids. The CDR3 loop is CSPKRTHTDTQYF. CDR3 sequence (DNA): TGCAGTCCGAAGCGGACCCACACAGATACGCAGTATTTT.

This chain links TRBV2 with TRBJ2-3, with 10 bases fitting TRBD1. V gave up 6 bases and J gave up 4 bases; unmatched junction bases: 7. The germline gives CDR1 SNHLY, CDR2 FYNNEI. The CDR3 extends over 15 amino acids. CDR3 in DNA: TGTGCCAGCAGGGTCCGACAGGGGGCCCCAGATACGCAGTATTTT. Amino acids: CASRVRQGAPDTQYF.

This clonotype was detected a few times. V and J are TRBV24-1 and TRBJ2-7; the match to TRBD1 covers 7 bases. The junction had 7 bases not matched to a gene; V was cut back by 9 bases and J by 0 bases. CDR3 length: 14 amino acids. Germline V lookup: CDR1 KGHDR, CDR2 SFDVKD. The CDR3 region has the DNA TGTGCCACCGGAGAGGACAGGAGCTCCTACGAGCAGTACTTC. Amino acids: CATGEDRSSYEQYF.

This chain links TRBV18 with TRBJ2-3, with 7 nucleotides matching TRBD2. The junction had 22 bases not matched to a gene; V was cut back by 6 bases and J by 7 bases. CDR1 and CDR2 (germline): KGHSH, LQKENI. The CDR3 covers 18 residues. CDR3 protein: CASSFSPLELADIYTQYF. CDR3 in DNA: TGTGCCAGCTCTTTCTCACCGCTCGAGCTAGCGGATATATATACGCAGTATTTT.

In its sample, this clonotype was seen a few times. V gene TRBV28 combines with J gene TRBJ2-2; possibly TRBD1 or TRBD2 for D (5 bases each). This CDR3 contains 16 residues. V gave up 6 bases and J gave up 3 bases, with 17 bases separating them. Germline values: CDR1 MDHEN, CDR2 SYDVKM. The CDR3: CASSARGRGYTGELFF. As DNA, the CDR3 is TGTGCCAGCAGCGCCCGGGGCCGTGGGTACACCGGGGAGCTGTTTTTT.

This chain connects TRBV5-1 to TRBJ2-3; no clear D. Germline V gene sequence: CDR1 SGHRS, CDR2 YFSETQ. Trimming took off 5 bases at V and 2 bases at J, with 9 bases between the two ends. There are 13 residues in the CDR3. This chain's CDR3 is CASSSVSTDTQYF. DNA for the CDR3: TGCGCCAGCAGTTCCGTCTCCACAGATACGCAGTATTTT.

This clonotype came up a few times. The V gene is TRBV21-1, the J gene TRBJ1-1. TRBV21-1 constitutes a pseudogene. The CDR3 consists of 15 residues. The CDR3 is CASSKGWGRHTEAFF. The CDR3 bases are TGTGCCAGCAGCAAAGGATGGGGAAGACACACTGAAGCTTTCTTT.

The sample holds many counts of this clonotype. The chain uses TRBV12-3 or TRBV12-4 and TRBJ2-7; 8 bases agree with TRBD1. V lost 3 bases and J lost 6; bases outside the gene matches: 1. This CDR3 comprises 12 residues. The CDR3 coding sequence is TGTGCCAGCAGTTTCGACAGGGGCGAGCAGTACTTC. Encoded protein: CASSFDRGEQYF.

The chain recombines TRBV4-3 with TRBJ2-1; D possibly uses TRBD1 or TRBD2 (5 bases each). Germline CDR1 is LGHNA and CDR2 is YSLEER. This CDR3 region has 17 residues. Trimming removed 3 bases from V and 5 bases from J, with 20 bases in between. The CDR3 reads CASSHRPGRKSNNEQFF. In nucleotides, the CDR3 is TGCGCCAGCAGCCACAGGCCGGGACGGAAGAGTAACAATGAGCAGTTCTTC.

V gene TRBV10-3 combines with J gene TRBJ1-2, with a possible D match to TRBD1 (5 bases). Germline V lookup: CDR1 ENHRY, CDR2 SYGVKD. The CDR3 has 14 amino acids. V was shortened by 2 bases and J by 1 base, with 8 bases between the two germline ends. DNA of the CDR3: TGTGCCATCAGTGAGACAGGCGATAACTATGGCTACACCTTC. Translation: CAISETGDNYGYTF.

This clonotype was detected only a few times. The chain carries TRBV19 and TRBJ1-1; no firm D call. Germline V gene data show CDR1 as LNHDA and CDR2 as SQIVND (reference sequence). The germline V and J ends were trimmed by 3 bases and 1 base, with 9 bases remaining between them. This CDR3 has 14 residues. As DNA, the CDR3 is TGTGCCAGTAGTATGGTTCAGAAGAACACTGAAGCTTTCTTT. It is translated as CASSMVQKNTEAFF. Together with reference TRBV19 and TRBJ1-1, the CDR3 gives the full variable domain: DGGITQSPKYLFRKEGQNVTLSCEQNLNHDAMYWYRQDPGQGLRLIYYSQIVNDFQKGDIAEGYSVSREKKESFPLTVTSAQKNPTAFYLCASSMVQKNTEAFFGQGTRLTVV.

This clonotype was seen a handful of times. The CDR3 coding sequence is TGTGCCACCAGCAGAGCGGCGGGACCCTACGAGCAGTACTTC. It yields the protein CATSRAAGPYEQYF. The rearrangement joins TRBV15 to TRBJ2-7; a possible D gene is TRBD2 (6 bases). Trimming removed 1 base at V and 2 bases at J, with 9 bases between. The V gene's germline CDR1 is LNHNV and CDR2 YYDKDF (reference sequence). This CDR3 has 14 amino acids. The full variable domain, rest sourced from reference TRBV15 and TRBJ2-7, is DAMVIQNPRYQVTQFGKPVTLSCSQTLNHNVMYWYQQKSSQAPKLLFHYYDKDFNNEADTPDNFQSRRPNTSFCFLDIRSPGLGDTAMYLCATSRAAGPYEQYFGPGTRLTVT.

The genes are TRBV20-1 and TRBJ2-5; TRBD2 is a possible D gene (6 bases). Germline V gene lookup returns CDR1 DFQATT and CDR2 SNEGSKA (reference sequence). Between the trimmed V and J ends, which lost 6 bases and 5 bases, there was a span of 19 bases. The CDR3 contains 14 residues. CDR3 nucleotides: TGCAGTGCCTTCTCTAGCGCCGGGGAGGAGACCCAGTACTTC. Encoded protein: CSAFSSAGEETQYF.

This clonotype occurred a few times. This sequence joins TRBV5-5 and TRBJ1-5; D might be TRBD1 (5 bases). The CDR3 loop spans 16 amino acids. Trimming cost V 2 bases and J 1 base, with 13 bases left between them. CDR1 SGHKS and CDR2 YYEKEE come from the germline V gene (reference sequence). DNA of the CDR3: TGTGCCAGCAGCTTATCAGGGCGCGGGAGCAATCAGCCCCAGCATTTT. As protein: CASSLSGRGSNQPQHF.

This clonotype appeared a few times. The chain joins TRBV2 to TRBJ1-2; D uncertain. Germline lookup yields CDR1 SNHLY and CDR2 FYNNEI. CDR3 length: 13 amino acids. V was cut by 3 bases and J by 5 bases, with 10 bases left in between. The CDR3 sequence is CASSESPLYGYTF. CDR3 sequence (DNA): TGTGCCAGCAGTGAGAGCCCGCTTTATGGCTACACCTTC.

In this sample, this clonotype turned up a few times. The V gene is TRBV6-1, the J gene TRBJ1-5, with D perhaps matching TRBD1 (5 bases). Trimming removed 8 bases from V and 4 bases from J, with 9 bases in between. The CDR3 length is 12 residues. Germline CDR1 and CDR2: MNHNS and SASEGT. CDR3 residues: CASGAGNQPQHF. The CDR3, as DNA: TGTGCCAGCGGGGCGGGAAATCAGCCCCAGCATTTT.

Only a few counts were recorded for this clonotype. CDR3 residues: CSASSGGAREQYF. The CDR3 region has the DNA TGCAGTGCTAGTAGCGGGGGGGCACGGGAGCAGTACTTC. The genes are TRBV20-1 and TRBJ2-7; TRBD2 matches 11 bases. The CDR3 runs to 13 residues. Germline CDR1 reads DFQATT; CDR2 reads SNEGSKA (reference sequence). The V segment lost 3 bases and the J segment 7 bases; nucleotides outside the gene matches: 5.

This clonotype appeared a single time. V and J are TRBV28 and TRBJ2-1; D is possibly TRBD1 (6 bases). There are 16 residues in the CDR3. Germline values: CDR1 MDHEN, CDR2 SYDVKM. V dropped 3 bases and J dropped 0 bases, with 12 bases sitting between them. DNA for the CDR3: TGTGCCAGCAGTTTCCCCCCAGGGGTCTCCTACAATGAGCAGTTCTTC. Translated: CASSFPPGVSYNEQFF.

The chain recombines TRBV28 with TRBJ2-3, with D possibly TRBD1 on 5 matching bases. Germline CDR1 is MDHEN and CDR2 is SYDVKM. V was trimmed by 1 base and J by 2 bases, leaving 13 bases between them. CDR3 length: 16 amino acids. CDR3 sequence reads: CASSLLYRLITDTQYF. As DNA, the CDR3 is TGTGCCAGCAGTTTATTGTACAGGTTAATCACAGATACGCAGTATTTT.

The DNA for the CDR3 is TGTGCCAGCAGTTCCGATGGGGGTATAGATACGCAGTATTTT. Amino acid sequence: CASSSDGGIDTQYF. The rearrangement uses TRBV7-8 and TRBJ2-3; TRBD1 or TRBD2 may be the D gene (5 bases each). V was pared by 6 bases and J by 5 bases, with 15 bases between. Germline assignment: CDR1 SGHVS and CDR2 FQNEAQ. This CDR3 region has 14 residues.

The chain couples TRBV6-4 to TRBJ1-1; 7 nucleotides match TRBD1. Germline V gene lookup returns CDR1 MRHNA and CDR2 SNTAGT. V gave up 3 bases and J gave up 2 bases; unmatched junction bases: 3. This CDR3 is 14 amino acids long. The CDR3 DNA reads TGTGCCAGCAGTGAGACAGGGCTCAACACTGAAGCTTTCTTT. Protein sequence: CASSETGLNTEAFF.